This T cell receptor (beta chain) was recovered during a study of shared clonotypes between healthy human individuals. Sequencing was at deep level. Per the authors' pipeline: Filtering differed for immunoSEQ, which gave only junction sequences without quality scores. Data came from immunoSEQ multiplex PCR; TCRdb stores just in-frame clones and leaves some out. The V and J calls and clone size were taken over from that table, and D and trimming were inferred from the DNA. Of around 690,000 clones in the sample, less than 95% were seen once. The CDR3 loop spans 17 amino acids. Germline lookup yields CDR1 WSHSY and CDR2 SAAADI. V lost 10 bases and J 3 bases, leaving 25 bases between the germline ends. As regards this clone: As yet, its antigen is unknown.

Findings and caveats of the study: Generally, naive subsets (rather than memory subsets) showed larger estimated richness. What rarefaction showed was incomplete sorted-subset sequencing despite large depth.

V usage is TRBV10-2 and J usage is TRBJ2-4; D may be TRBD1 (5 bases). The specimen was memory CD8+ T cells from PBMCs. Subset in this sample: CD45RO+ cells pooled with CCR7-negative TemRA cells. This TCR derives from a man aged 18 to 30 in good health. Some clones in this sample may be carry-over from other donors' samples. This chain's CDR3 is CATKVPKATADKNIQYF. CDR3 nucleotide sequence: TGCGCCACCAAAGTGCCCAAGGCGACAGCCGACAAAAACATTCAGTACTTC.